This record concerns one T cell receptor beta chain sequence. Its cognate antigen is unknown. These data are taken from a study of blood T cells in healthy people across ages. Overall study results and limits: Lack of knowledge of donor CMV status possibly confounded expanded clonotype changes.

CDR1 is SGHAT, CDR2 FQNNGV, per germline. V dropped 6 bases and J dropped 4; count of bases not matched to a gene: 8. This CDR3 is built from 15 residues. For the second PCR, which ran for 7 to 11 cycles, a sample-barcoded 5' primer and a J-beta primer mix were used. Each cDNA molecule carried a tag from a template-switch adaptor that contained 12 random nucleotides. Every sample gave at least 2.5 million paired-end reads containing CDR3. From the 5' RACE reads, TCRdb called clonotypes with MiXCR, one entry per CDR3 protein. The sample lists hundreds of thousands of distinct CDR3 sequences, 40% to 50% occurring once.

The chain links TRBV11-2 to TRBJ2-5; TRBD2 matches at 10 bases. The clonotype comes from an elderly man in good health. Sequences were obtained from blood. CDR3 in DNA: TGTGCCAGCAGTTTAATAGCGGGAGGTTCAGAGACCCAGTACTTC. Translated: CASSLIAGGSETQYF.